Following are 21 T cell receptor beta chains from one sample sequenced in a study of shared clonotypes between healthy human individuals. Data came from immunoSEQ multiplex PCR; TCRdb stores just in-frame clones and leaves some out. In the table there are millions of clones, 85% to 95% of which are singletons. Sample: naive CD4+ T cells sorted from blood. Described subset: CD45RA+ positively selected. These receptors were taken from a man younger than 35 in good health.

This clone was seen once. CDR3 in amino acids: CSAEVTETQYF. The CDR3 bases are TGCAGTGCTGAGGTGACGGAGACCCAGTACTTC. The chain uses TRBV20-1 and TRBJ2-5; D unresolved. V was cut by 5 bases and J by 5 bases, with 9 bases left in between. The CDR3 totals 11 residues. CDR1 is DFQATT and CDR2 is SNEGSKA in the germline V gene (reference sequence).

This clone was seen a single time. V gene TRBV4-3 combines with J gene TRBJ2-4, with 9 positions matching TRBD2. Germline lookup yields CDR1 LGHNA and CDR2 YSLEER. J lost 0 bases, V lost 0 bases, and 12 bases had no gene match. The CDR3 has 20 amino acids. CDR3 DNA: TGCGCCAGCAGCCAAGATATCACAGCGGGAGGCTCCCTAGCCAAAAACATTCAGTACTTC. Translated, it gives CASSQDITAGGSLAKNIQYF.

The chain is built from TRBV5-1 and TRBJ2-5; the match to TRBD1 covers 7 bases. After removal of 0 bases from V and 6 bases from J, the junction contained 11 bases not matched to a gene. Germline V gene data show CDR1 as SGHRS and CDR2 as YFSETQ. The CDR3 runs 16 residues. The CDR3 sequence is CASSLDLQGWGKTQYF. The DNA for the CDR3 is TGCGCCAGCAGCTTGGATCTACAGGGGTGGGGAAAGACCCAGTACTTC.

J is TRBJ2-3 and V is TRBV6-6; TRBD2 aligns across 12 bases. Germline trimming cut 6 bases from V and 2 bases from J; bases unmatched to any gene: 6. The CDR3 is 16 amino acids. Germline V gives CDR1 MNHNY, CDR2 SVGAGI (reference sequence). CDR3 sequence reads: CASSWRTSGNTDTQYF. The CDR3 nucleotides are TGTGCCAGCAGCTGGAGGACTAGCGGGAACACAGATACGCAGTATTTT.

This sequence joins TRBV7-8 and TRBJ2-7; D is undetermined. This CDR3 is built from 14 residues. The V gene's germline CDR1 is SGHVS and CDR2 FQNEAQ. V dropped 1 base and J dropped 3 bases, with 10 bases sitting between them. The chain's CDR3 is CASSLVSDFYEQYF. The DNA for the CDR3 is TGTGCCAGCAGCTTAGTCTCAGATTTCTACGAGCAGTACTTC.

V and J are TRBV18 and TRBJ1-6; D is undetermined. Germline lookup yields CDR1 KGHSH and CDR2 LQKENI. V was pared by 6 bases and J by 7 bases, with 16 bases between. This CDR3 has 15 residues. The CDR3 reads CASSSVEVSNSPLHF. In DNA form, the CDR3 reads TGTGCCAGCTCCTCGGTCGAAGTTTCCAATTCACCCCTCCACTTT.

The chain is built from TRBV9 and TRBJ1-1; possible D gene TRBD1, 5 bases. Germline assignment: CDR1 SGDLS and CDR2 YYNGEE. CDR3 length: 13 residues. V was shortened by 3 bases and J by 4 bases, with 10 bases between the two germline ends. CDR3 loop: CASSGAGGTEAFF. DNA for the CDR3: TGTGCCAGCAGCGGGGCCGGGGGCACTGAAGCTTTCTTT. Drawing the rest from reference TRBV9 and TRBJ1-1, the complete variable domain is DSGVTQTPKHLITATGQRVTLRCSPRSGDLSVYWYQQSLDQGLQFLIQYYNGEERAKGNILERFSAQQFPDLHSELNLSSLELGDSALYFCASSGAGGTEAFFGQGTRLTVV.

The genes are TRBV6-5 and TRBJ1-1; no clear D. Germline values: CDR1 MNHEY, CDR2 SVGAGI. The CDR3 is 12 amino acids. The V end lost 2 bases, the J end lost 7 bases, and 8 bases lay between the germline ends. The CDR3 DNA is TGTGCCAGCAGTTACGCTGGGCTTGAAGCTTTCTTT. It yields the protein CASSYAGLEAFF.

The CDR3 is CASSTNAQGTNEKLFF. In DNA, the CDR3 is TGCGCCAGCAGCACAAACGCCCAGGGGACTAATGAAAAACTGTTTTTT. V usage is TRBV5-1 and J usage is TRBJ1-4; D is perhaps TRBD1 (6 bases). CDR3 size: 16 residues. V was pared by 4 bases and J by 2 bases, with 15 bases between. Germline V gives CDR1 SGHRS, CDR2 YFSETQ.

The chain joins TRBV18 to TRBJ1-5, with D possibly being TRBD1 (5 bases). The CDR3 contains 14 residues. Between the trimmed V and J ends, which lost 2 bases and 6 bases, there was a span of 11 bases. Germline CDR1 is KGHSH and CDR2 is LQKENI. The CDR3 sequence is CASSPEGAGQPQHF. CDR3 nucleotides: TGTGCCAGCTCACCAGAAGGGGCGGGTCAGCCCCAGCATTTT.

The rearrangement links TRBV5-1 to TRBJ2-7; D is unresolved. V gave up 3 bases and J gave up 1 base, with 14 bases separating them. The CDR3 is 15 amino acids. CDR1 is SGHRS, CDR2 YFSETQ, per germline. The CDR3 sequence is CASSSSQRRSYEQYF. The CDR3 DNA reads as TGCGCCAGCAGCTCCTCTCAGCGCCGGTCCTACGAGCAGTACTTC.

The rearrangement uses TRBV6-1 and TRBJ2-7; 10 nucleotides line up with TRBD2. With V trimmed by 4 bases and J by 2 bases, 8 bases remained unmatched. This CDR3 spans 16 amino acids. In germline, CDR1 is MNHNS, CDR2 SASEGT. CDR3 amino acids: CASSGLGTSETYEQYF. DNA of the CDR3: TGTGCCAGCAGTGGCCTCGGGACTAGCGAGACCTACGAGCAGTACTTC.

The chain has TRBV28 and TRBJ1-1; 8 nucleotides agree with TRBD1. In germline, CDR1 is MDHEN, CDR2 SYDVKM. The CDR3 spans 12 residues. J lost 4 bases, V lost 6 bases, and 1 base had no gene match. CDR3 DNA: TGTGCCAGCAGAACAGGGGGCACTGAAGCTTTCTTT. The encoded protein is CASRTGGTEAFF.

J is TRBJ2-7 and V is TRBV18; D unclear. The CDR3 length is 14 residues. Trimming took 4 bases from V and 6 from J, leaving 16 bases between them. Germline-derived CDR1 and CDR2 are KGHSH and LQKENI. The CDR3 spells CASSLAPMPLEQYF. The CDR3 DNA reads TGTGCCAGCTCACTGGCCCCGATGCCACTCGAGCAGTACTTC.

The chain has TRBV14 and TRBJ2-5; D remains unclear. Germline values: CDR1 SGHDN, CDR2 FVKESK. The germline V and J ends were trimmed by 0 bases and 7 bases, with 15 bases remaining between them. This CDR3 spans 15 amino acids. Here the CDR3 DNA reads TGTGCCAGCAGCCAAGATTCGCGCCTGCTAGGGACCCAGTACTTC. Translating it yields CASSQDSRLLGTQYF.

The chain links TRBV2 to TRBJ1-5, with 11 bases that match TRBD1. V gave up 10 bases and J gave up 7 bases; unmatched junction bases: 9. This CDR3 is 14 amino acids long. The germline V gene encodes CDR1 SNHLY and CDR2 FYNNEI. CDR3 DNA sequence: TGTGCCACCAGGACAGGGGGCGCCGGACAGCCCCAGCATTTT. Translation: CATRTGGAGQPQHF.

This rearrangement joins TRBV10-3 to TRBJ2-7; TRBD1 is a possible D gene (5 bases). Deletions cut 7 bases from V and 3 bases from J, with 13 bases between. This CDR3 has 13 amino acids. Germline CDR1 ENHRY, CDR2 SYGVKD. DNA for the CDR3: TGTGCCATCACCCCCCAGGGTGTCTACGAGCAGTACTTC. Its translation is CAITPQGVYEQYF.

The rearrangement uses TRBV5-6 and TRBJ2-7; D uncertain. V gave up 2 bases and J gave up 2 bases, with 11 bases separating them. The length of the CDR3 is 14 residues. CDR1 and CDR2 (germline): SGHDT, YYEEEE. This chain's CDR3 is CASSLIGSTYEQYF. The CDR3 DNA reads as TGTGCCAGCAGCTTAATAGGATCGACCTACGAGCAGTACTTC.

J is TRBJ2-3 and V is TRBV5-4, with a possible D match to TRBD2 (5 bases). V lost 4 bases and J 4 bases, leaving 13 bases between the germline ends. The V gene's germline CDR1 is SGHNT and CDR2 YYREEE (reference sequence). The CDR3 has 14 amino acids. The DNA of the CDR3 is TGTGCCAGCAGCCCGGCTTTGCGGGCAGATACGCAGTATTTT. This sequence encodes CASSPALRADTQYF.

Regarding this clone: The same CDR3 also results from other DNA sequences found in this sample. The chain combines TRBV7-2 with TRBJ1-5; 7 nucleotides agree with TRBD1. The V segment lost 5 bases and the J segment 0 bases; nucleotides outside the gene matches: 1. The CDR3 is 14 residues long. Germline V gene lookup returns CDR1 SGHTA and CDR2 FQGNSA. Written as DNA, the CDR3 is TGTGCCAGCAGCCGGGACAGTAGCAATCAGCCCCAGCATTTT. Protein sequence: CASSRDSSNQPQHF.

This sequence joins TRBV18 and TRBJ2-1, with D perhaps TRBD1 or TRBD2 (6 bases each). The ends were cut back, 1 base at V and 7 bases at J, with 17 bases in the middle. The CDR3 has 16 amino acids. The germline gives CDR1 KGHSH, CDR2 LQKENI. CDR3 nucleotide sequence: TGTGCCAGCTCACCACGCTGGGGGGCCTTCGAGAATGAGCAGTTCTTC. Residues: CASSPRWGAFENEQFF.